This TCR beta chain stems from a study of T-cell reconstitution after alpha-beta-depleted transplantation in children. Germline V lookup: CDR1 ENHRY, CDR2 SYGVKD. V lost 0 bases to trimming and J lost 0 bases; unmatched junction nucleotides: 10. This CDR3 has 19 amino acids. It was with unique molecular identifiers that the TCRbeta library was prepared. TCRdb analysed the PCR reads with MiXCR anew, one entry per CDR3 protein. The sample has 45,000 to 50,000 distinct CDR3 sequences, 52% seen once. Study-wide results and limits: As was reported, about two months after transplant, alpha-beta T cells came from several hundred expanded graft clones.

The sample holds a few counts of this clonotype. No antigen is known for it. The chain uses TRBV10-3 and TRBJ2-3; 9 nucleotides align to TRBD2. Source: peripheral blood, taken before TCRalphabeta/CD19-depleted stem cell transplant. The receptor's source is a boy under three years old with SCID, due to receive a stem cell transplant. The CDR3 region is CAISESGSLAGMSTDTQYF. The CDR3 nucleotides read TGTGCCATCAGTGAGTCGGGGTCGCTAGCGGGGATGAGCACAGATACGCAGTATTTT.